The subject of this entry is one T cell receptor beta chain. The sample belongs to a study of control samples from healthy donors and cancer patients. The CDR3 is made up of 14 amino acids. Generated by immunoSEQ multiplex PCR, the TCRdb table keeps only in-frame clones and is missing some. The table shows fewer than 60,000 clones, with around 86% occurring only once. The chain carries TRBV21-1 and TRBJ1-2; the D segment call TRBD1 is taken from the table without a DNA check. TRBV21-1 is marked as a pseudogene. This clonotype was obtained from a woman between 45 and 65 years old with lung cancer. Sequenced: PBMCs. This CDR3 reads CASSKGQLNYGYTF. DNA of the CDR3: TGTGCCAGCAGCAAAGGACAGCTTAACTATGGCTACACCTTC.